The table lists the clone carrying this T cell receptor beta chain with a count of one. The data were taken from a study of blood T cell repertoires in COVID-19. Study at large: PBMCs, B-cell-depleted T cells, or T cells were the source of the cDNA or gDNA that made up the material.

Source study methods: Cell counts per sample came from amplifying reference gene primers. Profiled with immunoSEQ multiplex PCR; TCRdb holds only in-frame clones, not every one. V, J and clone size derive from that table, while D and trimming were established from the DNA sequence. The table has about 64,000 clones, about 88% seen once. The CDR3 has 16 amino acids. Germline V gene sequence: CDR1 SGHRS, CDR2 YFSETQ. Trimming removed 0 bases at V and 0 bases at J, with 12 bases between. The receptor was isolated from a man aged 70 or older with acute or convalescent COVID-19. Sequenced material: peripheral blood. This chain uses TRBV5-1 with TRBJ1-1; D is uncertain. The CDR3 reads CASSLEGSLMNTEAFF. The CDR3 DNA is TGCGCCAGCAGCTTGGAAGGGAGTCTGATGAACACTGAAGCTTTCTTT.